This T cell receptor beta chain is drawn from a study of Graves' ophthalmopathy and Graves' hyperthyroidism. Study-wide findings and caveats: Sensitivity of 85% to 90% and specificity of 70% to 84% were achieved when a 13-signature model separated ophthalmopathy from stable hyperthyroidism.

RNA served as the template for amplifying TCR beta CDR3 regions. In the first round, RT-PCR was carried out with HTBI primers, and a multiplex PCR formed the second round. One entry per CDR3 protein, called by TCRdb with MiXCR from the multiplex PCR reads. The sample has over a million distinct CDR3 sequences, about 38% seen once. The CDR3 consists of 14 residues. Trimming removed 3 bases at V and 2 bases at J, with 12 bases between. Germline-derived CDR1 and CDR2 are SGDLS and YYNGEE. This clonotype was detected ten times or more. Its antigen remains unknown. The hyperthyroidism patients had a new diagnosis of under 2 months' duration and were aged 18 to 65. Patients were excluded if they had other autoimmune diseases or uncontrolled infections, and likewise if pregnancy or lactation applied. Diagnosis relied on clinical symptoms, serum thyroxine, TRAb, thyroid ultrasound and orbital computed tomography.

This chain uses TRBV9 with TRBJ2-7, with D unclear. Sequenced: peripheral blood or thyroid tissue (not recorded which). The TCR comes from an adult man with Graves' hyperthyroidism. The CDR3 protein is CASSGPDRTYEQYF. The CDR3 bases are TGTGCCAGCAGCGGGCCGGACCGAACCTACGAGCAGTACTTC.